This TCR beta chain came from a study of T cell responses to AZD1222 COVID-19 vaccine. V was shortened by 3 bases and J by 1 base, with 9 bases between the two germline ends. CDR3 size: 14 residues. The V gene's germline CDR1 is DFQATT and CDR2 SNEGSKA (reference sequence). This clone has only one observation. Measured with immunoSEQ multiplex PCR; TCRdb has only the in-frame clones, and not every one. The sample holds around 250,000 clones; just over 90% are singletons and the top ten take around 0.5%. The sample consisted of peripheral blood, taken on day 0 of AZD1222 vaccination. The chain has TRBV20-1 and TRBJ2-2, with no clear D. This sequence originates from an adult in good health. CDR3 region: CSASISGNTGELFF. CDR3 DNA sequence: TGCAGTGCTAGTATATCGGGGAACACCGGGGAGCTGTTTTTT.